Sequencing of this TCR beta chain was carried out in a study of blood T cell repertoires in COVID-19. Study-level background: The samples span acute and convalescent COVID-19 from the United States, Italy and Spain.

Germline assignment: CDR1 SNHLY and CDR2 FYNNEI. The CDR3 is 14 amino acids. Trimming took 4 bases from V and 6 from J; bases not matched to a gene: 7. TCRdb keeps only in-frame clones here, not all; method: immunoSEQ multiplex PCR. The sample holds over 120,000 clones, roughly four fifths seen once. Material: peripheral blood. This sequence originates from a woman at least 80 years old with active or convalescent COVID-19. The chain combines TRBV2 with TRBJ1-1; 8 bases are a match to TRBD1. The CDR3 DNA reads as TGTGCCAGCAGTGCCCAGGGGGCGGTGGCTGAAGCTTTCTTT. It specifies CASSAQGAVAEAFF.